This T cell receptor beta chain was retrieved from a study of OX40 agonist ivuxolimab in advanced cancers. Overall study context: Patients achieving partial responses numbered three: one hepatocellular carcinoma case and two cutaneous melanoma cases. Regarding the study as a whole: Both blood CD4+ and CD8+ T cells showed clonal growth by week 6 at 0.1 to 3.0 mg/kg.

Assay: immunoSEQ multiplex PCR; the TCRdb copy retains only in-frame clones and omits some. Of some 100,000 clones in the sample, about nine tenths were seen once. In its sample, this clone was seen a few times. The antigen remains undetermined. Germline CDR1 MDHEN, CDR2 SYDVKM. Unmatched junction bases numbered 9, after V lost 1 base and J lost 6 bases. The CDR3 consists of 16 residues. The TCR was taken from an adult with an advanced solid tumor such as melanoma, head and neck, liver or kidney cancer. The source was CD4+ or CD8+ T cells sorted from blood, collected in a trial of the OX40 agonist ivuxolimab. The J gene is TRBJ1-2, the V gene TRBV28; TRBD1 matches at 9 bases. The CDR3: CASSLSGTGLIHGYTF. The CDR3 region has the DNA TGTGCCAGCAGTTTATCCGGGACAGGGTTGATTCATGGCTACACCTTC.